This T cell receptor beta chain was profiled in a study of spatial heterogeneity in lung cancer. Overall study context: Combinations of a unique TCR and a UMI were tallied in raw reads, and on average each appeared more than ten times.

In the library, each TCR cDNA molecule bore its own unique molecular identifier. TCRdb re-called the 5' RACE reads with MiXCR, one entry per CDR3 protein. The data hold 20,000 to 25,000 distinct CDR3 sequences, with about 4.6% observed a single time. Study-wide findings and caveats: TCRs found ubiquitously expanded in tumor appeared in blood more at resection than at follow-up.

This clonotype showed up many times. Its target is not known. Documented time point: sample taken at primary tumor resection. Whole RNA obtained from tumor, nontumor lung or frozen PBMC underwent sequencing without sorting. Germline values: CDR1 MNHEY, CDR2 SMNVEV (reference sequence). The CDR3 contains 16 residues. The V end was cut by 5 bases, the J end by 0 bases, with 13 bases between. The sequence derives from a male donor with early-stage non-small cell lung cancer. The J gene is TRBJ2-2, the V gene TRBV27; D possibly corresponds to TRBD1 (7 bases). Sequencing used PBMCs, obtained at surgery. The CDR3, as DNA: TGTGCCAGCAGTCCGCGGGACAGTTCGAACACCGGGGAGCTGTTTTTT. This encodes CASSPRDSSNTGELFF.